Listed here are 6 T cell receptor beta chains from one sample, sequenced in a study of blood T cell repertoires in COVID-19. Assay used: immunoSEQ multiplex PCR; TCRdb lists only in-frame clones, some missing. This table has more than 300,000 clones, about 90% appearing once. Specimen: peripheral blood. The receptors shown here come from a woman in her twenties or thirties with COVID-19, enrolled during active disease.

The chain employs TRBV12-3 or TRBV12-4 and TRBJ2-4, with D tentatively TRBD1 (5 bases). This CDR3 has 12 amino acids. V lost 2 bases to trimming and J lost 6 bases, with 5 bases between them. For the CDR3, the DNA is TGTGCCAGCAGTTTAAGGGGAAACATTCAGTACTTC. This translates into CASSLRGNIQYF.

The chain employs TRBV10-3 and TRBJ2-3, with 8 nucleotides matching TRBD2. Germline V gives CDR1 ENHRY, CDR2 SYGVKD. This CDR3 comprises 18 residues. The J segment lost 4 bases and the V segment lost 6 bases, leaving 18 bases of the junction unmatched. In nucleotides, the CDR3 is TGTGCCATCAGCTCCTCACGGGGACTAGGGAGGTTCGCAGATACGCAGTATTTT. Protein: CAISSSRGLGRFADTQYF.

The CDR3 loop reads CASSAGGEGNEQYF. The DNA for the CDR3 is TGCGCCAGCAGTGCCGGGGGTGAGGGGAACGAGCAGTACTTC. The V and J genes are TRBV10-1 and TRBJ2-7; tentatively, D is TRBD2 (6 bases). Trimming took off 4 bases at V and 5 bases at J, with 15 bases between the two ends. Germline V gene lookup returns CDR1 WNHNN and CDR2 SYGVQD (reference sequence). The CDR3 sequence is 14 residues long.

The rearrangement links TRBV4-1 to TRBJ1-5; D remains unclear. CDR1 and CDR2 from the germline V gene are MGHRA and YSYEKL. The CDR3 totals 15 residues. Deletions cut 5 bases from V and 0 bases from J, with 11 bases between. CDR3 sequence reads: CASSFGSGSNQPQHF. CDR3 nucleotide sequence: TGCGCCAGCAGCTTCGGCTCAGGTAGCAATCAGCCCCAGCATTTT.

This chain connects TRBV19 to TRBJ2-1, with 10 bases that match TRBD2. V lost 5 bases, J lost 3 bases, and 10 bases stayed unmatched. Germline CDR1 and CDR2: LNHDA and SQIVND (reference sequence). The CDR3 spans 17 residues. The CDR3 reads CASSPRGVAGGYNEQFF. The CDR3, as DNA: TGTGCCAGTAGTCCACGGGGGGTAGCGGGAGGCTACAATGAGCAGTTCTTC.

The rearrangement joins TRBV19 to TRBJ1-1, with D maybe TRBD1 (5 bases). CDR1 is LNHDA, CDR2 SQIVND, per germline (reference sequence). V lost 1 base and J lost 6, with 9 bases in between. This CDR3 is built from 13 residues. This chain's CDR3 is CASSIGTGSEAFF. CDR3 in DNA: TGTGCCAGTAGTATAGGTACAGGCTCTGAAGCTTTCTTT.